A single sample gave rise to the 11 T cell receptor beta chains below, sequenced in a study of OX40 agonist ivuxolimab in advanced cancers. The protocol was immunoSEQ multiplex PCR, while the TCRdb copy is restricted to in-frame clones and leaves out a portion. The table has more than 50,000 clones, roughly nine tenths seen once; the top ten hold roughly an eighth. The sample here was CD4+ or CD8+ T cells sorted from blood, taken in a trial of the OX40 agonist ivuxolimab. The source of these receptors is an adult with an advanced solid tumor such as melanoma, head and neck, liver or kidney cancer.

The chain uses TRBV6-5 and TRBJ1-2, with TRBD1 matching over 7 bases. Germline lookup yields CDR1 MNHEY and CDR2 SVGAGI. The V gene end was trimmed by 5 bases and the J gene end by 2 bases; junction bases not matched to a gene: 8. This CDR3 contains 15 residues. The CDR3 bases are TGTGCCAGCAGTACGGGGACAGACTTAAACTATGGCTACACCTTC. This gives the protein CASSTGTDLNYGYTF.

The chain links TRBV2 to TRBJ1-1; 11 nucleotides agree with TRBD1. Unmatched junction bases numbered 10, after V lost 5 bases and J lost 11 bases. The CDR3 is made up of 14 amino acids. Germline loops: CDR1 SNHLY, CDR2 FYNNEI. The chain's CDR3 is CASSSRTGGAEAFF. CDR3 bases: TGTGCCAGCAGTTCCCGGACAGGGGGCGCGGAGGCTTTCTTT.

The DNA for the CDR3 is TGTGCCAGCAGCTCAGGATCCAAAGAGACCCAGTACTTC. It specifies CASSSGSKETQYF. The chain is built from TRBV9 and TRBJ2-5; D unresolved. This CDR3 is 13 amino acids long. In germline, CDR1 is SGDLS, CDR2 YYNGEE. Trimming cost V 4 bases and J 3 bases, with 10 bases left between them.

This clone is a singleton in its sample. This chain joins TRBV28 and TRBJ1-5; possible D gene TRBD1, 5 bases. V lost 9 bases and J 3 bases, leaving 9 bases between the germline ends. CDR1 and CDR2 from the germline V gene are MDHEN and SYDVKM. The CDR3 has 12 amino acids. DNA of the CDR3: TGTGCCAGTAGGGACCACAATCAGCCCCAGCATTTT. Protein sequence: CASRDHNQPQHF.

The CDR3 DNA follows: TGTGCCAGCACCCGGGACCAGACTTTAAACGAGCAGTACTTC. Its translation is CASTRDQTLNEQYF. The chain joins TRBV6-5 to TRBJ2-5; tentatively, D is TRBD1 or TRBD2 (5 bases each). The end of the DNA aligns better with TRBJ2-7, so the J call may be wrong. The CDR3 has 14 residues. Germline assignment: CDR1 MNHEY and CDR2 SVGAGI.

The chain recombines TRBV19 with TRBJ2-5; TRBD2 matches 9 bases. The CDR3 is 13 residues long. From germline, CDR1 is LNHDA and CDR2 SQIVND (reference sequence). The trim removed 3 bases at V and 4 bases at J, leaving 0 bases unmatched. The CDR3: CASSMRGGETQYF. The CDR3 nucleotides are TGTGCCAGTAGTATGCGGGGGGGAGAGACCCAGTACTTC.

CDR3 sequence (DNA): TGTGCCAGTAGTATAGATGCCCCCGAGGCAGACTCTAACTATGGCTACACCTTC. Amino acid sequence: CASSIDAPEADSNYGYTF. The chain combines TRBV19 with TRBJ1-2; no clear D gene. CDR3 length: 18 residues. The V end was cut by 0 bases, the J end by 0 bases, with 17 bases between. In germline, CDR1 is LNHDA, CDR2 SQIVND (reference sequence).

The V gene is TRBV6-1, the J gene TRBJ2-2; 9 bases agree with TRBD1. The CDR3 totals 14 residues. With 3 bases clipped from V and 5 bases from J, the junction kept 1 base outside the gene matches. The germline gives CDR1 MNHNS, CDR2 SASEGT. Written as DNA, the CDR3 is TGTGCCAGCAGTGAGACAGGGGGGACCGGGGAGCTGTTTTTT. Protein product: CASSETGGTGELFF.

V gene TRBV5-1 combines with J gene TRBJ2-3; TRBD2 matches at 12 bases. The germline gives CDR1 SGHRS, CDR2 YFSETQ. V was pared by 6 bases and J by 4 bases, with 15 bases of the junction left unmatched. The CDR3 sequence is 18 residues long. The CDR3 region is CASTGGHGLAGRADTQYF. The CDR3 DNA sequence: TGCGCCAGCACCGGCGGGCACGGACTAGCGGGACGGGCAGATACGCAGTATTTT.

The CDR3 here is CASSSPSPGRGRSTDTQYF. DNA for the CDR3: TGTGCCAGCAGCTCACCTAGCCCCGGGCGGGGACGCAGCACAGATACGCAGTATTTT. The chain links TRBV7-9 to TRBJ2-3, with TRBD2 as a possible D gene (6 bases). Trimming shortened V by 4 bases and J by 0 bases, and 23 bases separated the two germline ends. The CDR3 contains 19 residues. The germline gives CDR1 SEHNR, CDR2 FQNEAQ (reference sequence).

The V and J genes are TRBV7-8 and TRBJ2-2; D is perhaps TRBD1 or TRBD2 (5 bases each). Germline V gives CDR1 SGHVS, CDR2 FQNEAQ. This CDR3 is 16 amino acids long. V was pared by 5 bases and J by 3 bases, with 16 bases between. The CDR3 nucleotides are TGTGCCAGCAGCCCCGGACTGACAGCGGACACCGGGGAGCTGTTTTTT. It encodes CASSPGLTADTGELFF.